The 29 T cell receptor beta chains below all came from one sample that was sequenced in a study of PD-L1 blockade in urothelial cancer. Time point: pretreatment peripheral blood. Profiling relied on immunoSEQ multiplex PCR, and the TCRdb table lists in-frame clones only, not all of them. The sample records around 60,000 clones, around 81% being singletons. Sequencing was performed on PBMCs, taken around atezolizumab (anti-PD-L1) treatment. These receptors were taken from an older man with urothelial cancer.

The gene calls are TRBV9 and TRBJ2-7; TRBD1 aligns across 11 bases. The V and J ends lost 3 bases and 4 bases, in that order; junction bases with no gene match: 6. The CDR3 runs to 15 residues. CDR1 and CDR2 from the germline V gene are SGDLS and YYNGEE. The CDR3 nucleotides read TGTGCCAGCAGCGCTGGACAGGGGGCGCGATACGAGCAGTACTTC. Translating it yields CASSAGQGARYEQYF.

This clone occurred once. The J gene is TRBJ2-3, the V gene TRBV5-1, with TRBD2 identical over 15 bases. Germline assignment: CDR1 SGHRS and CDR2 YFSETQ. The CDR3 has 19 residues. Trimming took 3 bases from V and 2 from J; bases not matched to a gene: 10. The CDR3 DNA sequence: TGCGCCAGCAGCTCCAGTCCCGGGACTAGCGGGAGGCCCACAGATACGCAGTATTTT. Encoded protein: CASSSSPGTSGRPTDTQYF.

The J gene is TRBJ1-2, the V gene TRBV5-4; the match to TRBD1 covers 12 bases. This CDR3 contains 18 residues. Germline loops: CDR1 SGHNT, CDR2 YYREEE (reference sequence). Trimming removed 4 bases from V and 4 bases from J; junction bases left unmatched: 14. CDR3 DNA sequence: TGTGCCAGCAGCACCGGGGGGGGACAGGGGGCTTCTGTCTATGGCTACACCTTC. Protein sequence: CASSTGGGQGASVYGYTF. Based on the CDR3 plus reference TRBV5-4 and TRBJ1-2, the full variable domain is ETGVTQSPTHLIKTRGQQVTLRCSSQSGHNTVSWYQQALGQGPQFIFQYYREEENGRGNFPPRFSGLQFPNYSSELNVNALELDDSALYLCASSTGGGQGASVYGYTFGSGTRLTVV.

The V and J genes are TRBV19 and TRBJ2-3, with TRBD1 matching 8 bases. The CDR3 covers 15 residues. The germline gives CDR1 LNHDA, CDR2 SQIVND (reference sequence). V shed 5 bases and J 1 base; nucleotides not matched to a gene: 5. CDR3 amino acids: CASSPPGQGTDTQYF. In DNA form, the CDR3 reads TGTGCCAGTAGTCCCCCGGGACAGGGCACAGATACGCAGTATTTT.

The chain combines TRBV19 with TRBJ2-2; TRBD1 might be the D (5 bases). The V and J ends lost 5 bases and 7 bases respectively, with 11 bases between them. The CDR3 contains 13 residues. Germline CDR1 reads LNHDA; CDR2 reads SQIVND (reference sequence). The CDR3 sequence: CASSQQGVGELFF. The CDR3 bases are TGTGCCAGTAGTCAGCAAGGGGTCGGGGAGCTGTTTTTT. Filled out from reference TRBV19 and TRBJ2-2, the complete variable domain reads DGGITQSPKYLFRKEGQNVTLSCEQNLNHDAMYWYRQDPGQGLRLIYYSQIVNDFQKGDIAEGYSVSREKKESFPLTVTSAQKNPTAFYLCASSQQGVGELFFGEGSRLTVL.

The chain has TRBV19 and TRBJ1-5; D is perhaps TRBD1 (5 bases). V was clipped by 7 bases and J by 1 base, with 17 bases between them. The germline V gene has CDR1 LNHDA and CDR2 SQIVND (reference sequence). The CDR3 is 16 amino acids. In nucleotides, the CDR3 is TGTGCCAGTAAGGGGTCCCCTGTGCAGAGCAATCAGCCCCAGCATTTT. It encodes CASKGSPVQSNQPQHF.

This rearrangement joins TRBV7-2 to TRBJ2-7; 9 bases line up with TRBD2. J lost 4 bases, V lost 1 base, and 8 bases had no gene match. The CDR3 loop spans 16 amino acids. Germline assignment: CDR1 SGHTA and CDR2 FQGNSA. In nucleotides, the CDR3 is TGTGCCAGCAGCTTAGGTGGCCAGCGGGGGGATTACGAGCAGTACTTC. Amino acids: CASSLGGQRGDYEQYF.

The rearrangement uses TRBV19 and TRBJ2-4; tentatively, D is TRBD1 (6 bases). Trimming cost V 3 bases and J 3 bases, with 12 bases left between them. The CDR3 extends over 15 amino acids. In germline, CDR1 is LNHDA, CDR2 SQIVND (reference sequence). The CDR3 bases are TGTGCCAGTAGTATCCAGGCAGGGGACAAAAACATTCAGTACTTC. It codes for CASSIQAGDKNIQYF. The complete variable domain, with remaining parts taken from reference TRBV19 and TRBJ2-4, reads DGGITQSPKYLFRKEGQNVTLSCEQNLNHDAMYWYRQDPGQGLRLIYYSQIVNDFQKGDIAEGYSVSREKKESFPLTVTSAQKNPTAFYLCASSIQAGDKNIQYFGAGTRLSVL.

The rearrangement joins TRBV6-6 to TRBJ2-7; D is perhaps TRBD1 (5 bases). Germline loops: CDR1 MNHNY, CDR2 SVGAGI (reference sequence). This CDR3 has 12 residues. Trimming took off 6 bases at V and 3 bases at J, with 9 bases between the two ends. The CDR3 is CASRGLVYEQYF. The CDR3 DNA is TGTGCCAGCAGGGGGCTTGTCTACGAGCAGTACTTC.

This CDR3 is CASFGTVNTGELFF. The CDR3 DNA reads TGTGCCAGCTTCGGGACAGTTAACACCGGGGAGCTGTTTTTT. The chain recombines TRBV5-5 with TRBJ2-2; TRBD1 matches 7 bases. Germline loops: CDR1 SGHKS, CDR2 YYEKEE (reference sequence). The V segment lost 7 bases and the J segment 2 bases; nucleotides outside the gene matches: 5. CDR3 length: 14 amino acids.

This CDR3 reads CSVEPGVRETQYF. In nucleotides, the CDR3 is TGCAGCGTTGAACCGGGGGTCAGAGAGACCCAGTACTTC. J is TRBJ2-5 and V is TRBV29-1; TRBD2 is a possible D gene (6 bases). There are 13 residues in the CDR3. Germline V gene data show CDR1 as SQVTM and CDR2 as ANQGSEA. With 2 bases removed from V and 4 bases from J, the gap between germline ends came to 11 bases.

The chain is built from TRBV6-1 and TRBJ1-2; no clear D gene. The CDR3 extends over 13 amino acids. CDR1 MNHNS and CDR2 SASEGT come from the germline V gene. The V end lost 1 base, the J end lost 1 base, and 4 bases lay between the germline ends. CDR3 nucleotides: TGTGCCAGCAGTGAAGGAGATAACTATGGCTACACCTTC. As protein: CASSEGDNYGYTF.

V gene TRBV30 combines with J gene TRBJ1-2; D is undetermined. Trimming cost V 8 bases and J 3 bases, with 22 bases left between them. Germline V CDR1 and CDR2: GTSNPN, SVGIG (reference sequence). This CDR3 comprises 15 residues. CDR3 in amino acids: CAGREKGVVYYGYTF. The DNA of the CDR3 is TGTGCCGGGCGGGAAAAGGGCGTCGTTTACTATGGCTACACCTTC. The full variable domain, in which reference TRBV30 and TRBJ1-2 provide the parts outside the CDR3, is SQTIHQWPATLVQPVGSPLSLECTVEGTSNPNLYWYRQAAGRGLQLLFYSVGIGQISSEVPQNLSASRPQDRQFILSSKKLLLSDSGFYLCAGREKGVVYYGYTFGSGTRLTVV.

V is TRBV5-4 and J is TRBJ2-3, with TRBD2 identical over 11 bases. The V gene's germline CDR1 is SGHNT and CDR2 YYREEE (reference sequence). V trimming: 4 bases; J trimming: 0 bases; junction bases outside the gene matches: 4. The CDR3 spans 16 residues. CDR3 region: CASSGTSGSSTDTQYF. The CDR3 DNA reads TGTGCCAGCAGCGGGACTAGCGGCTCTAGCACAGATACGCAGTATTTT. Combining the CDR3 with reference TRBV5-4 and TRBJ2-3 gives the whole variable domain ETGVTQSPTHLIKTRGQQVTLRCSSQSGHNTVSWYQQALGQGPQFIFQYYREEENGRGNFPPRFSGLQFPNYSSELNVNALELDDSALYLCASSGTSGSSTDTQYFGPGTRLTVL.

V usage is TRBV5-1 and J usage is TRBJ2-1, with 11 nucleotides matching TRBD2. This CDR3 spans 15 amino acids. CDR1 SGHRS and CDR2 YFSETQ come from the germline V gene. V was pared by 1 base and J by 7 bases, with 4 bases of the junction left unmatched. The CDR3 coding sequence is TGCGCCAGCAGCTTGACTAGCGGGAGTTATAATGAGCAGTTCTTC. This translates into CASSLTSGSYNEQFF.

The rearrangement uses TRBV4-1 and TRBJ2-7; 9 nucleotides line up with TRBD2. In germline, CDR1 is MGHRA, CDR2 YSYEKL. The CDR3 extends over 15 amino acids. V was clipped by 0 bases and J by 3 bases; unmatched bases: 3. The chain's CDR3 is CASSQEASGIYEQYF. The DNA for the CDR3 is TGCGCCAGCAGCCAAGAGGCTAGCGGGATCTACGAGCAGTACTTC.

This rearrangement joins TRBV18 to TRBJ2-3; TRBD1 agrees at 9 bases. The CDR3 loop spans 17 amino acids. Germline V gene sequence: CDR1 KGHSH, CDR2 LQKENI. V was pared by 0 bases and J by 0 bases, with 4 bases of the junction left unmatched. CDR3 region: CASSPPGTGLSTDTQYF. CDR3 in DNA: TGTGCCAGCTCACCACCGGGGACAGGGTTGAGCACAGATACGCAGTATTTT.

The rearrangement links TRBV18 to TRBJ2-7, with TRBD1 identical over 7 bases. This CDR3 has 14 residues. Per the germline V gene, CDR1 is KGHSH and CDR2 is LQKENI. The V and J ends lost 3 bases and 0 bases, in that order; junction bases with no gene match: 2. For the CDR3, the DNA is TGTGCCAGCTCACCCCGGGACAGCTCCTACGAGCAGTACTTC. Protein product: CASSPRDSSYEQYF.

V is TRBV15 and J is TRBJ1-5; the D is unclear. V gave up 0 bases and J gave up 4 bases, with 10 bases separating them. The germline V gene has CDR1 LNHNV and CDR2 YYDKDF (reference sequence). This CDR3 has 15 residues. The CDR3 bases are TGTGCCACCAGCAGAGATGCGACGGGGAATCAGCCCCAGCATTTT. Amino acid sequence: CATSRDATGNQPQHF. The full variable domain, completed using reference TRBV15 and TRBJ1-5, is DAMVIQNPRYQVTQFGKPVTLSCSQTLNHNVMYWYQQKSSQAPKLLFHYYDKDFNNEADTPDNFQSRRPNTSFCFLDIRSPGLGDTAMYLCATSRDATGNQPQHFGDGTRLSIL.

The chain links TRBV7-2 to TRBJ2-3; maybe TRBD1 (6 bases). This CDR3 comprises 14 residues. V was trimmed by 5 bases and J by 6 bases, leaving 15 bases between them. The germline gives CDR1 SGHTA, CDR2 FQGNSA. The CDR3 DNA is TGTGCCAGCAGCCGGGACAACATGGTGGATACGCAGTATTTT. As protein: CASSRDNMVDTQYF. The whole variable domain, filled in from reference TRBV7-2 and TRBJ2-3, reads GAGVSQSPSNKVTEKGKDVELRCDPISGHTALYWYRQSLGQGLEFLIYFQGNSAPDKSGLPSDRFSAERTGGSVSTLTIQRTQQEDSAVYLCASSRDNMVDTQYFGPGTRLTVL.

This clone was detected many times. The same CDR3 can be traced to other DNA sequences in this sample. The chain uses TRBV28 and TRBJ2-7, with D perhaps TRBD2 (6 bases). V shed 4 bases and J shed 7 bases, with 11 bases lying between them. The germline gives CDR1 MDHEN, CDR2 SYDVKM. This CDR3 spans 12 amino acids. For the CDR3, the DNA is TGTGCCAGCAGTTCGGGGGTTCATGAGCAGTACTTC. It yields the protein CASSSGVHEQYF.

The CDR3 DNA follows: TGTGCCAGCAGCCCCGGTAGAGCGGGCTACAATGAGCAGTTCTTC. Protein: CASSPGRAGYNEQFF. The chain carries TRBV7-2 and TRBJ2-1, with D possibly being TRBD2 (6 bases). The V and J ends lost 5 bases and 3 bases respectively, with 14 bases between them. The CDR3 is made up of 15 amino acids. Germline V CDR1 and CDR2: SGHTA, FQGNSA.

The rearrangement joins TRBV7-2 to TRBJ1-4; the match to TRBD1 covers 7 bases. The ends lost 2 bases at V and 10 bases at J; junction bases unmatched: 7. This CDR3 has 14 amino acids. Germline lookup yields CDR1 SGHTA and CDR2 FQGNSA. The CDR3 DNA is TGTGCCAGCAGCTTAAGGGGGCAAGGTGGAAAACTGTTTTTT. This translates into CASSLRGQGGKLFF.

This chain joins TRBV19 and TRBJ1-5; 9 bases align to TRBD1. The J segment lost 7 bases and the V segment lost 4 bases, leaving 5 bases of the junction unmatched. The germline V gene has CDR1 LNHDA and CDR2 SQIVND (reference sequence). The CDR3 has 14 residues. The CDR3 nucleotides are TGTGCCAGTAGTAGTACAGGGGGCGGGCAGCCCCAGCATTTT. Translation: CASSSTGGGQPQHF.

The V and J genes are TRBV15 and TRBJ1-1, with 8 bases fitting TRBD1. Per germline, CDR1 LNHNV and CDR2 YYDKDF (reference sequence). The length of the CDR3 is 14 residues. The junction had 4 bases not matched to a gene; V was cut back by 3 bases and J by 4 bases. For the CDR3, the DNA is TGTGCCACCAGCAGGGACAGGGCGGGCACTGAAGCTTTCTTT. Its translation is CATSRDRAGTEAFF. The full variable domain, its missing parts supplied by reference TRBV15 and TRBJ1-1, is DAMVIQNPRYQVTQFGKPVTLSCSQTLNHNVMYWYQQKSSQAPKLLFHYYDKDFNNEADTPDNFQSRRPNTSFCFLDIRSPGLGDTAMYLCATSRDRAGTEAFFGQGTRLTVV.

This clone was seen a handful of times. J is TRBJ2-7 and V is TRBV30; TRBD1 aligns across 9 bases. CDR1 is GTSNPN, CDR2 SVGIG, per germline (reference sequence). Trimming took 3 bases from V and 2 from J; bases not matched to a gene: 8. The CDR3 totals 15 residues. DNA of the CDR3: TGTGCCTGGAGGTCCCCGGGACAGGGAACCTACGAGCAGTACTTC. It codes for CAWRSPGQGTYEQYF.

The chain uses TRBV2 and TRBJ2-5, with TRBD1 as a possible D gene (6 bases). The V gene's germline CDR1 is SNHLY and CDR2 FYNNEI. CDR3 length equals 14 residues. V lost 6 bases, J lost 1 base, and 12 bases lay in between. The CDR3 sequence is CASSLDRLQETQYF. The CDR3 DNA is TGTGCCAGCAGCCTGGACAGACTCCAAGAGACCCAGTACTTC.

This sequence joins TRBV29-1 and TRBJ1-1, with D possibly TRBD1 on 5 matching bases. This CDR3 contains 12 residues. Trimming shortened V by 7 bases and J by 0 bases, and 9 bases separated the two germline ends. Germline CDR1 is SQVTM and CDR2 is ANQGSEA. The CDR3 DNA reads as TGCAGCGGTAAACAGGTGAACACTGAAGCTTTCTTT. This sequence encodes CSGKQVNTEAFF.

CDR3: CASSMVRQGAATNEKLFF. CDR3 DNA: TGTGCCAGTAGTATGGTGCGACAGGGGGCTGCAACTAATGAAAAACTGTTTTTT. The V and J genes are TRBV19 and TRBJ1-4; 10 positions agree with TRBD1. Germline values: CDR1 LNHDA, CDR2 SQIVND (reference sequence). The junction had 7 bases not matched to a gene; V was cut back by 3 bases and J by 0 bases. This CDR3 comprises 18 residues.